Reported below is one T cell receptor beta chain. The antigen is undetermined. These data belong to a study of identical twins. Each CDR3 protein gets one entry after TCRdb re-called the 5' RACE reads with MiXCR. The data hold about 890,000 distinct CDR3 sequences, with roughly an eighth observed a single time. Study findings and constraints: Twins showed weaker excess sharing in their beta out-of-frame sequences.

With 8 bases removed from V and 6 bases from J, the gap between germline ends came to 19 bases. Germline V CDR1 and CDR2: SNHLY, FYNNEI. CDR3 size: 15 residues. This sample also belongs to another study, concerning yellow fever vaccine responses in identical twins.

The TCR sequence derives from a woman between 18 and 29 years old in good health. The specimen sequenced was PBMCs. This rearrangement joins TRBV2 to TRBJ2-2; D is possibly TRBD1 (6 bases). The CDR3 region is CASQVGAAGPGELFF. CDR3 nucleotide sequence: TGTGCCAGCCAGGTGGGGGCCGCCGGGCCCGGGGAGCTGTTTTTT.